This is a list of T cell receptor beta chains from one sample in a study of patients and donors after allogeneic stem cell transplantation. TCRdb fed the RT-PCR reads into MiXCR, producing one record per CDR3 protein. This table holds roughly 230,000 distinct CDR3 sequences, roughly 15% found once. The material sequenced was blood, either unsorted or a sorted T cell fraction (not recorded which). The receptors stem from a human donor who was either an allogeneic HSCT recipient or a stem cell or donor lymphocyte infusion donor (not recorded which). It is not recorded whose cells these are; they may come from a transplant donor. CDR3s include the opening cysteine and the closing phenylalanine or tryptophan. Each record gives: CDR3 DNA, CDR3 protein, V gene, J gene, clone size, D gene. A D gene is named only where the DNA matches it firmly. Expanded clones get a size class; other rows say once, few or many, or leave the size out.

DNA: TGCGCCAGCAGCGCCGGGCTTATTAACACTGAAGCTTTCTTT
CDR3: CASSAGLINTEAFF
V: TRBV5-1
J: TRBJ1-1
size: many
D: -

DNA: TGTGCCAGCAGCCCCCCCGGGACAGGGGGGTCCGAGCAGTACTTC
CDR3: CASSPPGTGGSEQYF
V: TRBV7-9
J: TRBJ2-7
size: -
D: TRBD1

DNA: TGTGCCAGCAGTTACGAGGTAGCCAAAAACATTCAGTACTTC
CDR3: CASSYEVAKNIQYF
V: TRBV6-5
J: TRBJ2-4
size: -
D: -

DNA: TGTGCCAGCAGCTTCGTTTCTAGGGGTTTCACCAACGTCCTGACTTTC
CDR3: CASSFVSRGFTNVLTF
V: TRBV5-6
J: TRBJ2-6
size: -
D: -

DNA: TGCGCCAGCAGCTGGGGGACGTTCAACACTGAAGCTTTCTTT
CDR3: CASSWGTFNTEAFF
V: TRBV5-1
J: TRBJ1-1
size: -
D: -

DNA: TGCAGTGCTACCGTTTCCTACGAGCAGTACTTC
CDR3: CSATVSYEQYF
V: TRBV20-1
J: TRBJ2-7
size: -
D: -

DNA: TGTGCCAGCAGTTTAGTTGCCCCGCCGGTAGTTGGCAAAAACATTCAGTACTTC
CDR3: CASSLVAPPVVGKNIQYF
V: TRBV12-3/TRBV12-4
J: TRBJ2-4
size: many
D: -

DNA: TGCGCCAGCAGCCAAGATGGGCAGGGAGGGCAGCCCCAGCATTTT
CDR3: CASSQDGQGGQPQHF
V: TRBV4-1
J: TRBJ1-5
size: -
D: -

DNA: TGCGCCAGCAGCGGAGGCAGGGGTTGGACTAATGAAAAACTGTTTTTT
CDR3: CASSGGRGWTNEKLFF
V: TRBV5-1
J: TRBJ1-4
size: few
D: -

DNA: TGTGCCAGCAGTGAGGCCCCAGGGGACATTCAGTACTTC
CDR3: CASSEAPGDIQYF
V: TRBV6-4
J: TRBJ2-4
size: -
D: -

DNA: TGTGCCAGCTCACCACCGTCCAAAAGCTCCTACGAGCAGTACTTC
CDR3: CASSPPSKSSYEQYF
V: TRBV18
J: TRBJ2-7
size: many
D: -

DNA: TGTGCCAGCAGAGCCCGGGACTACTCTGGAAACACCATATATTTT
CDR3: CASRARDYSGNTIYF
V: TRBV6-1
J: TRBJ1-3
size: few
D: -

DNA: TGTGCCAGCAGCAAAAGCGCGGGCTACGAGCAGTACTTC
CDR3: CASSKSAGYEQYF
V: TRBV7-2
J: TRBJ2-7
size: -
D: -

DNA: TGCGCCAGCAGCCAAGCCGGCAGTAGCAATCAGCCCCAGCATTTT
CDR3: CASSQAGSSNQPQHF
V: TRBV4-3
J: TRBJ1-5
size: -
D: -

DNA: TGTGCCAGCAGTTCGGGACCAAGTCTTGGCTACACCTTC
CDR3: CASSSGPSLGYTF
V: TRBV12-3/TRBV12-4
J: TRBJ1-2
size: many
D: -

DNA: TGTGCCAGCAGGGTCCTCGGACAGAATAATGAAAAACTGTTTTTT
CDR3: CASRVLGQNNEKLFF
V: TRBV6-1
J: TRBJ1-4
size: -
D: -

DNA: TGTGCCAGCCGGATTAGCTCCTACGAGCAGTACTTC
CDR3: CASRISSYEQYF
V: TRBV2
J: TRBJ2-7
size: few
D: -

DNA: TGTGCCAGCGGGGAACAGGGGGCGACTGAAGCTTTCTTT
CDR3: CASGEQGATEAFF
V: TRBV6-1
J: TRBJ1-1
size: -
D: TRBD1

DNA: TGTGCCAGCAATTATGGAGGCGGGAATTCACCCCTCCACTTT
CDR3: CASNYGGGNSPLHF
V: TRBV2
J: TRBJ1-6
size: many
D: -

DNA: TGCGCCAGCAGCTCGGGACAGCTAGCCAAAAACATTCAGTACTTC
CDR3: CASSSGQLAKNIQYF
V: TRBV5-1
J: TRBJ2-4
size: -
D: TRBD1

DNA: TGTGCCAGCAGTTTCAGACTAGCGGGTCAAGAGACCCAGTACTTC
CDR3: CASSFRLAGQETQYF
V: TRBV12-3/TRBV12-4
J: TRBJ2-5
size: few
D: TRBD2

DNA: TGCAGTGCTCGGACAGGAGAAACTCCCTACAATGAGCAGTTCTTC
CDR3: CSARTGETPYNEQFF
V: TRBV20-1
J: TRBJ2-1
size: many
D: TRBD1

DNA: TGTGCCAGTAGTATGGCGTCCCAAGAGACCCAGTACTTC
CDR3: CASSMASQETQYF
V: TRBV19
J: TRBJ2-5
size: few
D: -

DNA: TGTGCCAGCCGCCCAGCACAGGGGCTCGGGAACACCGGGGAGCTGTTTTTT
CDR3: CASRPAQGLGNTGELFF
V: TRBV27
J: TRBJ2-2
size: -
D: TRBD1

DNA: TGTGCCAGCAGATCAACGGGGGGACACACCGGGGAGCTGTTTTTT
CDR3: CASRSTGGHTGELFF
V: TRBV7-3
J: TRBJ2-2
size: many
D: TRBD2

DNA: TGTGCCATCAGTGAAGTCGGGACTATAAGCACAGATACGCAGTATTTT
CDR3: CAISEVGTISTDTQYF
V: TRBV10-3
J: TRBJ2-3
size: many
D: TRBD2

DNA: TGTGCCAGCAGCCAGACCCGAGGCACTGAAGCTTTCTTT
CDR3: CASSQTRGTEAFF
V: TRBV6-1
J: TRBJ1-1
size: few
D: -

DNA: TGCGCCAGCAGCTTGGAGGTTGGACAGGCGGATACGCAGTATTTT
CDR3: CASSLEVGQADTQYF
V: TRBV5-1
J: TRBJ2-3
size: -
D: TRBD1

DNA: TGTGCCAGCAGCCCGGACCACTACGAGCAGTACTTC
CDR3: CASSPDHYEQYF
V: TRBV6-1
J: TRBJ2-7
size: -
D: -

DNA: TGTGCCAGCAGCTTAGAGAGGGAGAGCTCCTACGAGCAGTACTTC
CDR3: CASSLERESSYEQYF
V: TRBV11-2
J: TRBJ2-7
size: -
D: -

DNA: TGCGCCAGCAGCCCCGAGGGGTTATACGAGCAGTACTTC
CDR3: CASSPEGLYEQYF
V: TRBV5-1
J: TRBJ2-7
size: many
D: -

DNA: TGTGCCAGCAATAAGGACAGCGTAGCTATTAACTATGGCTACACCTTC
CDR3: CASNKDSVAINYGYTF
V: TRBV2
J: TRBJ1-2
size: few
D: -

DNA: TGTGCCAGCAGTGTAACGCGGACAGGGAAAGAGACCCAGTACTTC
CDR3: CASSVTRTGKETQYF
V: TRBV6-1
J: TRBJ2-5
size: -
D: TRBD1

DNA: TGTGCCAGCAGTCCCGAGAAGGGAAGGGGCATTAATGAGCAGTTCTTC
CDR3: CASSPEKGRGINEQFF
V: TRBV5-4
J: TRBJ2-1
size: few
D: -

DNA: TGTGCCACCAGCAGAGTCTCGGGTTTGGGCGGGAGTAGGTACGAGCAGTACTTC
CDR3: CATSRVSGLGGSRYEQYF
V: TRBV15
J: TRBJ2-7
size: few
D: TRBD2

DNA: TGTGCCAGTAGTGGCTTTGGCGCGATGGCCAAACCTCCCACAGATACGCAGTATTTT
CDR3: CASSGFGAMAKPPTDTQYF
V: TRBV19
J: TRBJ2-3
size: -
D: -

DNA: TGCACCAGCAGCCAAGGTAAACGGGATAGGGGTAGCAATCAGCCCCAGCATTTT
CDR3: CTSSQGKRDRGSNQPQHF
V: TRBV1
J: TRBJ1-5
size: -
D: -

DNA: TGCAGTGCTAGCCCAATGACAGGGGGGCAGTATGGCTACACCTTC
CDR3: CSASPMTGGQYGYTF
V: TRBV20-1
J: TRBJ1-2
size: many
D: TRBD1

DNA: TGTGCCAGCAGTACTGAGGGGGGTTGGGCCACAGATACGCAGTATTTT
CDR3: CASSTEGGWATDTQYF
V: TRBV2
J: TRBJ2-3
size: few
D: -

DNA: TGTGCCAGCAGCCCGCAAAAGGGCCCCTACGAGCAGTACTTC
CDR3: CASSPQKGPYEQYF
V: TRBV7-2
J: TRBJ2-7
size: -
D: -

DNA: TGCGCCAGCAGCCAAGGTTGGGGTCCATCGAACCAAGAGACCCAGTACTTC
CDR3: CASSQGWGPSNQETQYF
V: TRBV4-1
J: TRBJ2-5
size: -
D: -

DNA: TGTGCCAGCAGCTTGGGGGCGGCGGGGAGCACAGATACGCAGTATTTT
CDR3: CASSLGAAGSTDTQYF
V: TRBV5-4
J: TRBJ2-3
size: few
D: -

DNA: TGTGCCAGCAGTCTTAGCGGGGAGCCCACAGATACGCAGTATTTT
CDR3: CASSLSGEPTDTQYF
V: TRBV2
J: TRBJ2-3
size: -
D: TRBD2

DNA: TGTGCCAGCAGTTTACGGACCGGGACAGGGGACCAAGAGACCCAGTACTTC
CDR3: CASSLRTGTGDQETQYF
V: TRBV27
J: TRBJ2-5
size: -
D: TRBD1

DNA: TGTGCCAGCAGCTCAGGATTGAGTCCACAAGAGACCCAGTACTTC
CDR3: CASSSGLSPQETQYF
V: TRBV6-1
J: TRBJ2-5
size: -
D: -

DNA: TGCAGTGCTAGAGACGGGAGGACAGGGGTGGTTGAAGCTTTCTTT
CDR3: CSARDGRTGVVEAFF
V: TRBV20-1
J: TRBJ1-1
size: few
D: TRBD1

DNA: TGTGCCAGCAGTTGGTCGGGGGGGCCCTACGAGCAGTACTTC
CDR3: CASSWSGGPYEQYF
V: TRBV12-3/TRBV12-4
J: TRBJ2-7
size: few
D: TRBD2

DNA: TGTGCCAGCAGGCGGACAGCCCTTGAGGGGAACGAGCAGTACTTC
CDR3: CASRRTALEGNEQYF
V: TRBV2
J: TRBJ2-7
size: many
D: -

DNA: TGTGCCAGCAGCTTGGGACAGCTCTACGAGCAGTACTTC
CDR3: CASSLGQLYEQYF
V: TRBV11-2
J: TRBJ2-7
size: -
D: TRBD1

DNA: TGTGCCACCAGAGAACCAGGACAGGGTGAGACTGAAGCTTTCTTT
CDR3: CATREPGQGETEAFF
V: TRBV24-1
J: TRBJ1-1
size: -
D: TRBD1

DNA: TGCAGTGCTCCGCACCTGGGACAGGGGCGAGCTGGCTACACCTTC
CDR3: CSAPHLGQGRAGYTF
V: TRBV20-1
J: TRBJ1-2
size: -
D: TRBD1

DNA: TGCGCCAGCAGCGGCAGTGGCGGGGAGCTGTTTTTT
CDR3: CASSGSGGELFF
V: TRBV5-1
J: TRBJ2-2
size: -
D: -

DNA: TGTGCCAGCAGCCCGGGACACCTGAACACTGAAGCTTTCTTT
CDR3: CASSPGHLNTEAFF
V: TRBV7-9
J: TRBJ1-1
size: -
D: -